Listed here are 13 T cell receptor beta chains from one sample, sequenced in a study of monozygotic twins with inflammatory bowel disease. Following a re-call of the 5' RACE reads, TCRdb has one entry per CDR3 protein and lacks DNA. Its table lists a few hundred thousand distinct CDR3 sequences. The sequenced sample consisted of blood. The receptor set was obtained from a human donor with ulcerative colitis or Crohn's disease, or a healthy co-twin of an affected twin (not recorded which).

V usage is TRBV6-1 and J usage is TRBJ2-1; TCRdb selects TRBD1, and the lack of DNA leaves this call unchecked. Germline CDR1 and CDR2: MNHNS and SASEGT. The CDR3 length is 14 residues. The CDR3 spells CASSLMQGWNEQFF.

The genes are TRBV3-1 and TRBJ2-1. The CDR3 sequence is 13 residues long. CDR1 is LGHDT, CDR2 YNNKEL, per germline (reference sequence). CDR3 sequence: CASRTSAYNEQFF.

The chain has TRBV20-1 and TRBJ1-1. Germline V gives CDR1 DFQATT, CDR2 SNEGSKA (reference sequence). The CDR3 contains 13 residues. The chain's CDR3 is CSALPGRTAEAFF.

The chain is built from TRBV7-6 and TRBJ2-3; without DNA, the TCRdb call of TRBD2 cannot be checked. CDR1 is SGHVS and CDR2 is FNYEAQ in the germline V gene. The length of the CDR3 is 15 residues. CDR3 sequence reads: CASSLQSGGTDTQYF.

The chain employs TRBV12-3 or TRBV12-4 and TRBJ2-4. This CDR3 spans 12 amino acids. CDR3 region: CASSLRVDIQYF.

The chain carries TRBV3-1 and TRBJ2-7; TCRdb returns TRBD1, unconfirmable since there is no DNA. The germline V gene encodes CDR1 LGHDT and CDR2 YNNKEL (reference sequence). This CDR3 region has 15 residues. The CDR3 protein is CASSLITGGTYEQYF.

The chain carries TRBV12-3 or TRBV12-4 and TRBJ1-5; TCRdb reports TRBD1, a call that lacks DNA to check it against. The CDR3 totals 16 residues. This chain's CDR3 is CASSLGTAYSNQPQHF.

This chain links TRBV5-1 with TRBJ2-2; TCRdb returns TRBD1, unconfirmable since there is no DNA. This CDR3 has 14 amino acids. Germline V gene sequence: CDR1 SGHRS, CDR2 YFSETQ. The CDR3 sequence is CASSSTGDTGELFF.

This rearrangement joins TRBV5-4 to TRBJ2-7; checking the TCRdb D call of TRBD2 is not possible without DNA. Germline CDR1 and CDR2: SGHNT and YYREEE (reference sequence). This CDR3 region has 15 residues. CDR3 amino acids: CASSLGQRTWEEQYF.

The chain recombines TRBV12-3 or TRBV12-4 with TRBJ1-2; TCRdb's D call, TRBD1, is unchecked because there is no DNA. The CDR3 spans 15 residues. The CDR3 sequence is CASSIPGGRGYGYTF.

V gene TRBV5-1 combines with J gene TRBJ2-7; lacking DNA, the TRBD1 call made by TCRdb goes unchecked. This CDR3 has 14 residues. Germline V gene sequence: CDR1 SGHRS, CDR2 YFSETQ. Here the CDR3 reads CASRTGTGAYEQYF.

This chain uses TRBV15 with TRBJ2-7; there is no DNA to check the TCRdb D call of TRBD1. The CDR3 loop spans 15 amino acids. Germline loops: CDR1 LNHNV, CDR2 YYDKDF (reference sequence). The CDR3 reads CATSRVRDRNYEQYF.

The CDR3 loop is CASNTRRSGQAEAFF. The chain recombines TRBV6-1 with TRBJ1-1; checking the TCRdb D call of TRBD1 is not possible without DNA. This CDR3 has 15 amino acids. Germline V gene lookup returns CDR1 MNHNS and CDR2 SASEGT.